Each of the 10 T cell receptor beta chains below was sequenced from the same sample in a study of cytomegalovirus exposure and HLA in healthy donors. PCR employed 60 Vbeta and 13 Jbeta primers. The method was immunoSEQ multiplex PCR; TCRdb's version includes in-frame clones alone and lacks a portion of them. The table records about 150,000 clones, over 75% of them present only once. Sequenced material: PBMCs. Receptor source: a woman younger than 45 in good health and CMV-seronegative.

The J gene is TRBJ2-3, the V gene TRBV6-4, with D maybe TRBD2 (6 bases). The germline V and J ends were trimmed by 6 bases and 2 bases, with 12 bases remaining between them. The CDR3 totals 14 residues. Germline V gives CDR1 MRHNA, CDR2 SNTAGT. DNA for the CDR3: TGTGCCAGCAGCAACGGGGGTACCACAGATACGCAGTATTTT. It is translated as CASSNGGTTDTQYF.

In this sample, this clone turned up a few times. J is TRBJ2-7 and V is TRBV29-1; 8 bases agree with TRBD1. Trimming at V came to 3 bases and at J to 9 bases, leaving 13 bases not matched to a gene. Germline CDR1 reads SQVTM; CDR2 reads ANQGSEA. The length of the CDR3 is 14 residues. CDR3 nucleotide sequence: TGCAGCGTTGATAGGACAGGGATTGGTAGTGGGCAGTACTTC. Amino acid sequence: CSVDRTGIGSGQYF.

The chain employs TRBV29-1 and TRBJ1-2, with a weak D call TRBD1 (6 bases). This CDR3 comprises 13 residues. Deletions cut 4 bases from V and 6 bases from J, with 15 bases between. Germline CDR1 and CDR2: SQVTM and ANQGSEA. The CDR3 DNA follows: TGCAGCGTTGGGGGACATCCTTCTGATGGCTACACCTTC. Its protein product is CSVGGHPSDGYTF.

V usage is TRBV30 and J usage is TRBJ2-5; TRBD1 might be the D (5 bases). The germline V gene has CDR1 GTSNPN and CDR2 SVGIG (reference sequence). V was clipped by 5 bases and J by 1 base, with 11 bases between them. There are 13 residues in the CDR3. CDR3 loop: CAWASQGQETQYF. The CDR3 coding sequence is TGTGCCTGGGCCTCGCAGGGCCAAGAGACCCAGTACTTC.

The genes are TRBV5-8 and TRBJ1-2; 7 nucleotides line up with TRBD1. CDR3 length: 15 amino acids. Germline V gene sequence: CDR1 SGHTS, CDR2 YDEGEE. J lost 4 bases, V lost 4 bases, and 10 bases had no gene match. The CDR3 sequence is CASSRSGGRTYGYTF. Here the CDR3 DNA reads TGTGCCAGCAGCCGGTCAGGGGGAAGAACCTATGGCTACACCTTC.

This clone occurred a few times. The rearrangement links TRBV19 to TRBJ2-1; D is possibly TRBD2 (5 bases). The germline V and J ends were trimmed by 8 bases and 4 bases, with 9 bases remaining between them. Germline V gives CDR1 LNHDA, CDR2 SQIVND (reference sequence). CDR3 length equals 12 residues. CDR3 nucleotides: TGTGCCAGTGGACCGGGGTACAATGAGCAGTTCTTC. The encoded protein is CASGPGYNEQFF.

In its sample, this clone was seen a few times. The chain is built from TRBV6-5 and TRBJ1-1, with D maybe TRBD1 (6 bases). The germline gives CDR1 MNHEY, CDR2 SVGAGI. This CDR3 has 14 residues. V lost 5 bases to trimming and J lost 5 bases, with 15 bases between them. Here the CDR3 DNA reads TGTGCCAGCAGTGACAGGTTTGGGGGAACTGAAGCTTTCTTT. It translates to CASSDRFGGTEAFF.

The gene calls are TRBV19 and TRBJ2-2, with a weak D call TRBD1 (6 bases). Germline V gene data show CDR1 as LNHDA and CDR2 as SQIVND (reference sequence). The CDR3 covers 16 residues. The V and J ends lost 2 bases and 6 bases respectively, with 16 bases between them. CDR3 bases: TGTGCCAGTAGTATAACGTGGGGGCAAGTCTCCGGGGAGCTGTTTTTT. It specifies CASSITWGQVSGELFF. Complete variable domain (other parts from reference TRBV19 and TRBJ2-2): DGGITQSPKYLFRKEGQNVTLSCEQNLNHDAMYWYRQDPGQGLRLIYYSQIVNDFQKGDIAEGYSVSREKKESFPLTVTSAQKNPTAFYLCASSITWGQVSGELFFGEGSRLTVL.

This chain links TRBV2 with TRBJ1-1; no clear D. The ends were cut back, 4 bases at V and 6 bases at J, with 12 bases in the middle. CDR3 length equals 13 residues. Germline-derived CDR1 and CDR2 are SNHLY and FYNNEI. The CDR3: CASSVQRVAEAFF. The CDR3, as DNA: TGTGCCAGCAGTGTTCAGCGGGTCGCTGAAGCTTTCTTT.

The rearrangement links TRBV10-3 to TRBJ1-3; possibly TRBD1 for D (6 bases). The CDR3 length is 14 residues. Germline V CDR1 and CDR2: ENHRY, SYGVKD. V lost 4 bases, J lost 2 bases, and 9 bases lay in between. The CDR3 region is CAISVGAPGNTIYF. The CDR3 DNA sequence: TGTGCCATCAGTGTGGGGGCCCCTGGAAACACCATATATTTT.